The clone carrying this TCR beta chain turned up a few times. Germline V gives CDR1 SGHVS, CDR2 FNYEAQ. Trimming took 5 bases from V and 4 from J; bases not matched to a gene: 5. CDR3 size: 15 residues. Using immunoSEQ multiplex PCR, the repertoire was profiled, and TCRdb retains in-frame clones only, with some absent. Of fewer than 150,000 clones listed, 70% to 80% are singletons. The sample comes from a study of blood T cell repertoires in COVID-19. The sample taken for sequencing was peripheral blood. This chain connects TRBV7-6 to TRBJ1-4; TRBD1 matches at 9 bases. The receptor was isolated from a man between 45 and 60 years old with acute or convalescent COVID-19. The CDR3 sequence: CASSLRQGVNEKLFF. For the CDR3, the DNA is TGTGCCAGCAGCCTAAGACAGGGGGTTAATGAAAAACTGTTTTTT.